This entry describes one TCR beta chain. The antigen is unknown. This sample was included in a study of T cell clones after liver transplantation. In the study overall: TCRbeta sequencing after a pre-transplant mixed lymphocyte reaction identified graft-donor-reactive clones, later tracked in post-transplant blood.

Study findings and constraints: Compared with third party-reactive sequences, donor-reactive ones declined more, independent of withdrawal success.

Germline V lookup: CDR1 LNHDA, CDR2 SQIVND (reference sequence). The CDR3 is 14 amino acids. V was trimmed by 3 bases and J by 7 bases, leaving 12 bases between them. The assay was immunoSEQ multiplex PCR, and TCRdb's table has in-frame clones only and misses some. The sample lists approximately 65,000 clones; around 93% were seen once. Sequenced material: CD4+ T cells from blood, taken roughly 26 months after liver transplant. The chain carries TRBV19 and TRBJ1-4; possibly TRBD1 for D (5 bases). The sequence was collected from a human patient who received a liver transplant. Some T cells may be graft donor cells. Written as DNA, the CDR3 is TGTGCCAGTAGTATTAGGGGTTTCGGTGAAAAACTGTTTTTT. Amino acid sequence: CASSIRGFGEKLFF. The variable domain in full, with the rest retrieved from reference TRBV19 and TRBJ1-4, is DGGITQSPKYLFRKEGQNVTLSCEQNLNHDAMYWYRQDPGQGLRLIYYSQIVNDFQKGDIAEGYSVSREKKESFPLTVTSAQKNPTAFYLCASSIRGFGEKLFFGSGTQLSVL.